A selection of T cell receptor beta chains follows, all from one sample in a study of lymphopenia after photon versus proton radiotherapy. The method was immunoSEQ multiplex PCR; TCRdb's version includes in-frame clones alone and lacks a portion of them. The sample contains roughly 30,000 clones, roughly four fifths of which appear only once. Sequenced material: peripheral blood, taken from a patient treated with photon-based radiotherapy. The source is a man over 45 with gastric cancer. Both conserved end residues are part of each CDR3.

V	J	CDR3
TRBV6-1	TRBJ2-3	CASSLTDTQYF
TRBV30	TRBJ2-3	CAWSVADGNTQYF
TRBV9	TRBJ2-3	CASSVLPRGASTDTQYF
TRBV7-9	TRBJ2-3	CASSQGGATDTQYF
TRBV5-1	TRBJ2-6	CASSLGGTGANVLTF
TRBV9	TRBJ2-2	CASSVGQGAGTGELFF
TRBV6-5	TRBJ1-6	CASSYKGGNSPLHF
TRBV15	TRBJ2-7	CATSRDQGVYEQYF
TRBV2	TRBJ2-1	CASSPKPMSYNEQFF
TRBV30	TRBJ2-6	CAWSEGVSSGANVLTF
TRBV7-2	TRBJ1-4	CASSPIVGEKLFF
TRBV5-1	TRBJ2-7	CASSLTAFGYEQYF
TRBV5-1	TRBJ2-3	CASRLTGPSTDTQYF
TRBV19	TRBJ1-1	CASSIDTPRAWAFF
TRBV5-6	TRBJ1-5	CASSSRRDRGNQPQHF
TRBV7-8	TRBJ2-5	CASSPGSETQYF
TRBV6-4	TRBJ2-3	CASSETTSTDTQYF
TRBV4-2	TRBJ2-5	CASSQQGMETQYF
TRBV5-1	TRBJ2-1	CASSSAGAEQFF
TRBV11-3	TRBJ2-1	CASSLVGPTGGAVYNEQFF
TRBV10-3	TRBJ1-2	CAISDQGYYGYTF
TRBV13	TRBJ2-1	CASSFDFYNEQFF
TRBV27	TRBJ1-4	CASGWEGRRVF
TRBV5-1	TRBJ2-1	CASSGRDRGSYNEQFF
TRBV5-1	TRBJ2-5	CASSWQNVRQGWQETQYF
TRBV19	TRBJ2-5	CASRGVIQETQYF
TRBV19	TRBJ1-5	CASSDTGPYSNQPQHF
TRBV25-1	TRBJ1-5	CASSGTGAVQPQHF
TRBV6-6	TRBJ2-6	CASSYGGSGANVLTF
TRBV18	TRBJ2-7	CASSPGVSYEQYF
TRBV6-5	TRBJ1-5	CASSVGGNQPQHF
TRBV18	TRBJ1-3	CASSQEPGQGYF
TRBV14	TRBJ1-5	CASSQEQGTGKGHQPQHF
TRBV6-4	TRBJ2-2	CASSEGPSTGELFF
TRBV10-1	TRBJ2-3	CASSAFSGVADTQYF
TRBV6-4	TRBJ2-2	CASSDRIPGELFF
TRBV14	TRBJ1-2	CASSYPGQVYGYTF
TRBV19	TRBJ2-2	CASRSPGQNTGELFF
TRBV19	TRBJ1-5	CASSPRDYSNQPQHF
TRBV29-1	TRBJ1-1	CSVDPGTGTAFF
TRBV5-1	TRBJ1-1	CASSLLRGQNMNTEAFF
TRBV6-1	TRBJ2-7	CASSVITGGYEQYF
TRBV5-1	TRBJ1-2	CASSWAGTGASGYTF
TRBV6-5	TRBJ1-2	CASYKGGDGYTF
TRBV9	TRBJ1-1	CASSATGGVDTEAFF
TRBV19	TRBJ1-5	CASSIGQGDQPQHF
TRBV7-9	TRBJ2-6	CASSPTRDSGANVLTF
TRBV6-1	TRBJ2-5	CASTSGQGTETQYF
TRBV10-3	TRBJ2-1	CAISELDNEQFF
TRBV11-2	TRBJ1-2	CASSTTAGNYGYTF
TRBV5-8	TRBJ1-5	CASSFFRGGQPQHF
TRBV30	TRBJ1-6	CAWSLEVSPLHF
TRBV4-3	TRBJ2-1	CASSQGAEGDEQFF
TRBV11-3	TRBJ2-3	CASSLEGGTDTQYF
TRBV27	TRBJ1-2	CASSLGQGIYGYTF